These 19 T cell receptor beta chains originate from one sample sequenced in a study of CD8+ T cells in alopecia areata. Isolated RNA was reverse transcribed into cDNA used as the sequencing template. TCRdb's copy holds only in-frame clones and misses some; the assay was immunoSEQ multiplex PCR. The sample includes 140,000 to 150,000 clones, 58% of them seen just once. The sample in question was CD4+ T cells sorted from blood, obtained at week 0. The origin of the receptors is a human donor with alopecia areata.

The chain has TRBV20-1 and TRBJ2-5; D not certain. The CDR3 spans 11 residues. Trimming pared 1 base from V and 4 bases from J, leaving 4 bases between. Germline assignment: CDR1 DFQATT and CDR2 SNEGSKA (reference sequence). CDR3 sequence reads: CSARAGETQYF. The CDR3 DNA is TGCAGTGCTAGAGCGGGAGAGACCCAGTACTTC.

The chain uses TRBV5-1 and TRBJ1-5; no clear D gene. Trimming took 0 bases from V and 2 from J, leaving 12 bases between them. Germline CDR1 is SGHRS and CDR2 is YFSETQ. This CDR3 spans 16 amino acids. The CDR3 loop is CASSLEAGEGNQPQHF. The CDR3 bases are TGCGCCAGCAGCTTGGAGGCGGGAGAGGGCAATCAGCCCCAGCATTTT.

The CDR3 loop is CASRAGTGPGNTIYF. The CDR3 DNA reads as TGTGCCAGCAGGGCCGGGACAGGGCCTGGAAACACCATATATTTT. This sequence joins TRBV25-1 and TRBJ1-3; TRBD1 agrees at 9 bases. The germline V gene has CDR1 MGHDK and CDR2 SYGVNS. CDR3 size: 15 residues. The ends lost 6 bases at V and 2 bases at J; junction bases unmatched: 5.

The chain recombines TRBV5-1 with TRBJ2-2, with D perhaps matching TRBD2 (5 bases). The CDR3 length is 16 residues. Germline V CDR1 and CDR2: SGHRS, YFSETQ. With 3 bases removed from V and 0 bases from J, the gap between germline ends came to 12 bases. CDR3 DNA sequence: TGCGCCAGCAGCTCTGAGGGCACCCCGAACACCGGGGAGCTGTTTTTT. This codes for CASSSEGTPNTGELFF.

Turning to this clone: Sequence at one end of the junction differs from germline and may be a read error. The rearrangement joins TRBV4-3 to TRBJ2-5, with 12 bases that match TRBD2. The germline V gene encodes CDR1 LGHNA and CDR2 YSLEER. The CDR3 runs to 15 residues. The CDR3: CAGSQGLAGGQTQYF. CDR3 sequence (DNA): TGCGCCGGCAGCCAAGGTCTAGCGGGGGGGCAGACCCAGTACTTC.

In the case of this clone: Other DNA sequences in this sample translate to the same CDR3. The chain uses TRBV5-1 and TRBJ1-2, with 8 positions matching TRBD1. V shed 4 bases and J 1 base; nucleotides not matched to a gene: 0. This CDR3 is 13 amino acids long. Germline CDR1 SGHRS, CDR2 YFSETQ. CDR3 in amino acids: CASSGQGNYGYTF. The CDR3 coding sequence is TGCGCCAGCAGCGGACAGGGTAACTATGGCTACACCTTC.

This chain uses TRBV2 with TRBJ2-3; no clear D. Trimming took 7 bases from V and 1 from J, leaving 6 bases between them. Per the germline V gene, CDR1 is SNHLY and CDR2 is FYNNEI. The CDR3 length is 12 residues. This CDR3 reads CASNSGTDTQYF. As DNA, the CDR3 is TGTGCCAGCAACTCCGGCACAGATACGCAGTATTTT.

This clone was detected only once. V usage is TRBV7-2 and J usage is TRBJ2-1, with D possibly being TRBD2 (6 bases). Per the germline V gene, CDR1 is SGHTA and CDR2 is FQGNSA. Trimming took 2 bases from V and 0 from J, leaving 11 bases between them. The CDR3 totals 16 residues. The CDR3 loop is CASSLNPGSSYNEQFF. The CDR3 nucleotides are TGTGCCAGCAGCTTAAATCCCGGGAGCTCCTACAATGAGCAGTTCTTC.

This chain joins TRBV5-1 and TRBJ2-2; 7 nucleotides agree with TRBD2. Germline CDR1 is SGHRS and CDR2 is YFSETQ. Losses at the gene ends were 0 bases for V and 6 bases for J; bases not matched to a gene: 5. The CDR3 is 15 residues long. The CDR3 coding sequence is TGCGCCAGCAGCTTGGGAGGCGGGGGATCCGGGGAGCTGTTTTTT. It encodes CASSLGGGGSGELFF.

DNA for the CDR3: TGCAGCGTTGCACGAGGTTCAAGGACAGATACGCAGTATTTT. It specifies CSVARGSRTDTQYF. The chain uses TRBV29-1 and TRBJ2-3; D unresolved. V gave up 4 bases and J gave up 3 bases, with 14 bases separating them. The germline V gene encodes CDR1 SQVTM and CDR2 ANQGSEA. The CDR3 length is 14 residues.

This clone was detected only once. This chain uses TRBV7-9 with TRBJ2-3; D gene uncertain. The CDR3 has 13 amino acids. Between the trimmed V and J ends, which lost 5 bases and 5 bases, there was a span of 11 bases. Germline values: CDR1 SEHNR, CDR2 FQNEAQ (reference sequence). The CDR3 sequence is CASSPPAGDTQYF. The DNA for the CDR3 is TGTGCCAGCAGCCCTCCGGCCGGAGATACGCAGTATTTT.

The genes are TRBV5-6 and TRBJ2-7; unclear D gene. V lost 4 bases to trimming and J lost 2 bases, with 10 bases between them. The CDR3 is 13 amino acids. Germline assignment: CDR1 SGHDT and CDR2 YYEEEE. The CDR3 DNA follows: TGTGCCAGCAGCGTCGAGGTCCCCTACGAGCAGTACTTC. Its translation is CASSVEVPYEQYF.

This rearrangement joins TRBV29-1 to TRBJ2-7; the match to TRBD2 covers 8 bases. The CDR3 has 14 residues. V lost 8 bases and J lost 2; bases outside the gene matches: 11. Germline CDR1 and CDR2: SQVTM and ANQGSEA. The CDR3 protein is CSPTAGGYPYEQYF. Written as DNA, the CDR3 is TGCAGCCCCACGGCGGGGGGCTATCCCTACGAGCAGTACTTC.

This clone was detected a few times. The chain carries TRBV19 and TRBJ2-3; TRBD1 matches 8 bases. This CDR3 has 13 amino acids. Looked up from germline, CDR1 is LNHDA and CDR2 is SQIVND (reference sequence). Trimming at V came to 6 bases and at J to 1 base, leaving 0 bases not matched to a gene. The CDR3 DNA reads TGTGCCAGTAGGACAGGGGGCACAGATACGCAGTATTTT. Translation gives CASRTGGTDTQYF.

The J gene is TRBJ2-5, the V gene TRBV4-2; TRBD2 agrees at 13 bases. From germline, CDR1 is LGHNA and CDR2 YNFKEQ. Trimming took 4 bases from V and 10 from J; bases not matched to a gene: 6. This CDR3 is 14 amino acids long. CDR3 coding DNA: TGTGCCAGCAGCCCAACGCGGACTAGCGGGGGCCAGTACTTC. Protein sequence: CASSPTRTSGGQYF.

The chain couples TRBV9 to TRBJ1-3; D gene uncertain. The CDR3 is made up of 15 amino acids. Germline values: CDR1 SGDLS, CDR2 YYNGEE. Between the trimmed V and J ends, which lost 0 bases and 0 bases, there was a span of 7 bases. CDR3 amino acids: CASSVGTVSGNTIYF. CDR3 sequence (DNA): TGTGCCAGCAGCGTAGGAACGGTCTCTGGAAACACCATATATTTT.

The chain recombines TRBV5-6 with TRBJ2-2, with 11 bases that match TRBD2. The CDR3 is 15 residues long. CDR1 is SGHDT and CDR2 is YYEEEE in the germline V gene. The trim removed 1 base at V and 12 bases at J, leaving 8 bases unmatched. For the CDR3, the DNA is TGTGCCAGCAGCTTGACTAGCGGGGGTACTGTGAAGCTGTTTTTT. Its protein is CASSLTSGGTVKLFF.

The chain carries TRBV29-1 and TRBJ2-3, with D uncertain. The CDR3 extends over 10 amino acids. CDR1 is SQVTM, CDR2 ANQGSEA, per germline. V shed 4 bases and J shed 7 bases, with 6 bases lying between them. The CDR3 nucleotides are TGCAGCGTTGCTGTTTATACGCAGTATTTT. Translated, it gives CSVAVYTQYF.

The rearrangement links TRBV5-1 to TRBJ2-7; TRBD1 agrees at 7 bases. V was clipped by 2 bases and J by 1 base; unmatched bases: 0. The CDR3 consists of 13 residues. Looked up from germline, CDR1 is SGHRS and CDR2 is YFSETQ. CDR3 sequence: CASSLQGSYEQYF. CDR3 nucleotides: TGCGCCAGCAGCTTACAGGGGTCCTACGAGCAGTACTTC.